Each of the 24 T cell receptor beta chains below was sequenced from the same sample in a study of cytomegalovirus exposure and HLA in healthy donors. Repertoires were generated with immunoSEQ multiplex PCR, while TCRdb's copy carries only in-frame clones and drops some. The repertoire holds about 120,000 clones, with approximately 81% as singletons. The specimen sequenced was PBMCs. All receptors derive from a woman between 25 and 40 years old in good health and CMV-seronegative.

V and J are TRBV6-5 and TRBJ1-2; D is unresolved. CDR3 length: 13 amino acids. Per germline, CDR1 MNHEY and CDR2 SVGAGI. V was clipped by 6 bases and J by 1 base, with 9 bases between them. This CDR3 reads CASREDYNYGYTF. The CDR3 region has the DNA TGTGCCAGCAGAGAGGATTATAACTATGGCTACACCTTC.

DNA for the CDR3: TGTGCCAGCAGACAGACAGGGAACACTGAAGCTTTCTTT. It specifies CASRQTGNTEAFF. The V call is TRBV6-1, the J call TRBJ1-1, with D perhaps matching TRBD1 (6 bases). CDR1 is MNHNS and CDR2 is SASEGT in the germline V gene. CDR3 length: 13 amino acids. Trimming stripped 6 bases from V and 1 base from J, with 9 bases between.

CDR3 nucleotide sequence: TGTGCCAGCTCACCACCCACAGGGATTAACTATGGCTACACCTTC. Residues: CASSPPTGINYGYTF. This chain connects TRBV18 to TRBJ1-2; D may be TRBD1 (6 bases). Deletions cut 0 bases from V and 1 base from J, with 9 bases between. The CDR3 has 15 residues. CDR1 and CDR2 from the germline V gene are KGHSH and LQKENI.

The chain has TRBV11-3 and TRBJ1-1, with D maybe TRBD1 (5 bases). The length of the CDR3 is 14 residues. V gave up 1 base and J gave up 3 bases, with 9 bases separating them. Germline values: CDR1 SGHNT, CDR2 YENEEA. The CDR3 nucleotides are TGTGCCAGCAGCTTAGGGGGGAGGGACACTGAAGCTTTCTTT. Translation gives CASSLGGRDTEAFF.

The chain carries TRBV9 and TRBJ1-4; 9 bases are shared with TRBD1. V shed 4 bases, J shed 4 bases, and the junction held 8 bases outside the gene matches. The CDR3 length is 16 residues. Germline CDR1 and CDR2: SGDLS and YYNGEE. Here the CDR3 DNA reads TGTGCCAGCAGCATCACCGGGACAGGGTATAATGAAAAACTGTTTTTT. Residues: CASSITGTGYNEKLFF.

This chain connects TRBV28 to TRBJ1-6; D might be TRBD1 (5 bases). V lost 8 bases, J lost 0 bases, and 17 bases lay in between. This CDR3 has 17 amino acids. Germline-derived CDR1 and CDR2 are MDHEN and SYDVKM. The CDR3: CASFGAGVPSYNSPLHF. In DNA form, the CDR3 reads TGTGCCAGCTTCGGGGCGGGGGTCCCCTCCTATAATTCACCCCTCCACTTT.

The V call is TRBV7-9, the J call TRBJ2-1; TRBD2 aligns across 10 bases. Germline V gene lookup returns CDR1 SEHNR and CDR2 FQNEAQ (reference sequence). CDR3 length: 16 amino acids. The ends lost 5 bases at V and 4 bases at J; junction bases unmatched: 8. The CDR3: CASSPPAGGRYNEQFF. The CDR3 DNA reads as TGTGCCAGCAGCCCACCAGCGGGGGGGCGTTACAATGAGCAGTTCTTC. Filled out from reference TRBV7-9 and TRBJ2-1, the complete variable domain reads DTGVSQNPRHKITKRGQNVTFRCDPISEHNRLYWYRQTLGQGPEFLTYFQNEAQLEKSRLLSDRFSAERPKGSFSTLEIQRTEQGDSAMYLCASSPPAGGRYNEQFFGPGTRLTVL.

The chain has TRBV6-5 and TRBJ2-6; no clear D gene. Germline V gene sequence: CDR1 MNHEY, CDR2 SVGAGI. The V gene lost 4 bases and the J gene lost 0 bases, with 4 bases spanning the gap. This CDR3 has 14 residues. Written as DNA, the CDR3 is TGTGCCAGCAGTTTTAACTCTGGGGCCAACGTCCTGACTTTC. Translated, it gives CASSFNSGANVLTF.

The chain couples TRBV30 to TRBJ2-7, with D hard to call. This CDR3 is 12 amino acids long. Germline V gene data show CDR1 as GTSNPN and CDR2 as SVGIG (reference sequence). The V and J ends lost 5 bases and 2 bases respectively, with 10 bases between them. CDR3 in amino acids: CAWSLNTYEQYF. In DNA, the CDR3 is TGTGCCTGGTCTCTAAATACCTACGAGCAGTACTTC.

The chain joins TRBV4-1 to TRBJ2-4, with 8 bases identical to TRBD2. Losses at the gene ends were 0 bases for V and 6 bases for J; bases not matched to a gene: 13. This CDR3 is 18 amino acids long. Germline CDR1 MGHRA, CDR2 YSYEKL. The CDR3 DNA is TGCGCCAGCAGCCAAGATTTAGGGTGGGATAGCGGGGTAAACATTCAGTACTTC. This gives the protein CASSQDLGWDSGVNIQYF.

A single count supports this clone. The chain employs TRBV20-1 and TRBJ2-7; 8 bases agree with TRBD2. Germline CDR1 and CDR2: DFQATT and SNEGSKA (reference sequence). The CDR3 loop spans 11 amino acids. The J segment lost 7 bases and the V segment lost 4 bases, leaving 3 bases of the junction unmatched. The CDR3 is CSAMASGEQYF. The CDR3 coding sequence is TGCAGTGCTATGGCTAGCGGGGAGCAGTACTTC.

The chain joins TRBV7-6 to TRBJ2-2; 8 positions match TRBD2. Germline lookup yields CDR1 SGHVS and CDR2 FNYEAQ. The CDR3 has 15 amino acids. With V trimmed by 5 bases and J by 5 bases, 7 bases remained unmatched. CDR3 protein: CASSHGGAGTGELFF. CDR3 coding DNA: TGTGCCAGCAGCCACGGGGGGGCCGGGACCGGGGAGCTGTTTTTT.

The CDR3 spells CASSPGTGRSGNTIYF. The CDR3 nucleotides are TGTGCCAGCAGCCCCGGGACAGGGCGCTCTGGAAACACCATATATTTT. The chain joins TRBV11-3 to TRBJ1-3; 9 nucleotides align to TRBD1. V lost 5 bases, J lost 0 bases, and 5 bases stayed unmatched. CDR3 size: 16 residues. CDR1 is SGHNT, CDR2 YENEEA, per germline.

The chain recombines TRBV7-3 with TRBJ2-1; D perhaps matches TRBD2 (7 bases). V dropped 3 bases and J dropped 7 bases, with 13 bases sitting between them. This CDR3 comprises 14 residues. CDR1 and CDR2 from the germline V gene are SGHTA and FQGTGA. CDR3 sequence: CASSFRGAQNEQFF. CDR3 coding DNA: TGTGCCAGCAGCTTCCGGGGGGCGCAAAATGAGCAGTTCTTC.

The V and J genes are TRBV7-8 and TRBJ2-3, with D possibly TRBD2 on 6 matching bases. Germline assignment: CDR1 SGHVS and CDR2 FQNEAQ. CDR3 length: 15 residues. V dropped 2 bases and J dropped 0 bases, with 9 bases sitting between them. The CDR3 sequence: CASSLPGTSTDTQYF. The CDR3 DNA reads as TGTGCCAGCAGCTTACCGGGGACTAGCACAGATACGCAGTATTTT.

The CDR3 is CASSPPVGAQETQYF. CDR3 bases: TGTGCCAGCAGCCCCCCAGTGGGGGCCCAAGAGACCCAGTACTTC. J is TRBJ2-5 and V is TRBV5-4; D may be TRBD1 (6 bases). This CDR3 has 15 amino acids. Germline V gene data show CDR1 as SGHNT and CDR2 as YYREEE (reference sequence). The V end was cut by 4 bases, the J end by 1 base, with 14 bases between.

This chain links TRBV30 with TRBJ2-5, with D possibly matching TRBD1 (5 bases). This CDR3 is built from 12 residues. V was trimmed by 2 bases and J by 5 bases, leaving 9 bases between them. In germline, CDR1 is GTSNPN, CDR2 SVGIG (reference sequence). The CDR3 is CAWSSGMETQYF. CDR3 sequence (DNA): TGTGCCTGGAGTTCAGGGATGGAGACCCAGTACTTC.

The V gene is TRBV27, the J gene TRBJ2-2; 8 bases match TRBD2. This CDR3 has 15 residues. V dropped 5 bases and J dropped 6; count of bases not matched to a gene: 8. The germline V gene has CDR1 MNHEY and CDR2 SMNVEV (reference sequence). In nucleotides, the CDR3 is TGTGCCAGCAGTCCGGGACTAGTTGGGTCCGGGGAGCTGTTTTTT. As protein: CASSPGLVGSGELFF.

Remarks on this clone: The final CDR3 position lacks the conserved phenylalanine or tryptophan, pointing to a likely read error. The DNA is left out, because the CDR3 cannot be placed on it with certainty; the CDR3 is given as TCRdb lists it. The chain carries TRBV7-9 and TRBJ1-5. In germline, CDR1 is SEHNR, CDR2 FQNEAQ (reference sequence). The CDR3 is 12 residues long, counting both termini. Here the CDR3 reads CASSLAQSRQGD.

The rearrangement links TRBV6-5 to TRBJ1-3; no definite D call. The CDR3 extends over 13 amino acids. Between the trimmed V and J ends, which lost 8 bases and 0 bases, there was a span of 8 bases. CDR1 and CDR2 (germline): MNHEY, SVGAGI. CDR3 protein: CASRVASGNTIYF. CDR3 nucleotide sequence: TGTGCCAGCCGGGTAGCCTCTGGAAACACCATATATTTT.

The chain combines TRBV7-9 with TRBJ1-4; D is uncertain. Deletions cut 5 bases from V and 8 bases from J, with 9 bases between. The CDR3 extends over 12 amino acids. Germline CDR1 and CDR2: SEHNR and FQNEAQ (reference sequence). The CDR3 sequence: CASSTGGEKLFF. CDR3 coding DNA: TGTGCCAGCAGCACGGGAGGGGAAAAACTGTTTTTT.

This clone was recorded once. The chain joins TRBV10-1 to TRBJ2-3; 9 positions match TRBD2. This CDR3 has 16 amino acids. The trim removed 2 bases at V and 0 bases at J, leaving 3 bases unmatched. CDR1 and CDR2 (germline): WNHNN, SYGVQD (reference sequence). The CDR3 sequence is CASSEASGASTDTQYF. The CDR3 nucleotides read TGCGCCAGCAGTGAGGCTAGCGGGGCAAGCACAGATACGCAGTATTTT.

The chain combines TRBV12-5 with TRBJ2-7; D gene uncertain. The CDR3 totals 12 residues. Trimming pared 7 bases from V and 3 bases from J, leaving 10 bases between. CDR1 and CDR2 from the germline V gene are LGHNT and FRNRAP. The CDR3 sequence is CASALVIYEQYF. The CDR3 bases are TGTGCTAGTGCCTTGGTCATCTACGAGCAGTACTTC.

The chain couples TRBV10-3 to TRBJ1-3, with D possibly TRBD1 on 6 matching bases. Germline-derived CDR1 and CDR2 are ENHRY and SYGVKD. V was cut by 10 bases and J by 2 bases, with 21 bases left in between. The CDR3 has 16 residues. The CDR3 region is CATSSGESKTGNTIYF. The DNA for the CDR3 is TGTGCCACTTCGTCAGGGGAAAGTAAGACTGGAAACACCATATATTTT.